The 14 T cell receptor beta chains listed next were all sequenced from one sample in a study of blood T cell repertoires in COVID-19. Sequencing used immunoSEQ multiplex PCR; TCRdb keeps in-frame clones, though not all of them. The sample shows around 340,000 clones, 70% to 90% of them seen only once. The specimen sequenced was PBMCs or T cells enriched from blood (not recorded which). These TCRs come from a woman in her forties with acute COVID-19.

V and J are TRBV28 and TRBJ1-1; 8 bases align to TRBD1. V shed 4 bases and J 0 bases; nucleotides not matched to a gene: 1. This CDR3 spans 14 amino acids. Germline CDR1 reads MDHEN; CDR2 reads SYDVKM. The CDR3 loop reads CASSWTGMNTEAFF. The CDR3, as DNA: TGTGCCAGCAGTTGGACAGGGATGAACACTGAAGCTTTCTTT.

CDR3 bases: TGTGCCAGCAGTTTAAACATTCAGCCCCAGCATTTT. Translation gives CASSLNIQPQHF. V usage is TRBV12-3 or TRBV12-4 and J usage is TRBJ1-5; D gene uncertain. V lost 2 bases, J lost 6 bases, and 5 bases lay in between. This CDR3 is 12 amino acids long.

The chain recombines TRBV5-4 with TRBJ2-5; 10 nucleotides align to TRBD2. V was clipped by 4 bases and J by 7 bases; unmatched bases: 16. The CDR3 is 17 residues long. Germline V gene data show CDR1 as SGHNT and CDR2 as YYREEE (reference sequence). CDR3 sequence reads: CASSTLLAGDQRGTQYF. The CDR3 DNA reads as TGTGCCAGCAGCACGCTCCTAGCGGGGGACCAGCGGGGGACCCAGTACTTC.

The DNA for the CDR3 is TGTGCCAGCAGGCCGAGCGGGAGGATACCCTACGAGCAGTACTTC. Its protein product is CASRPSGRIPYEQYF. The gene calls are TRBV28 and TRBJ2-7; 9 bases map to TRBD2. The CDR3 is 15 residues long. CDR1 is MDHEN and CDR2 is SYDVKM in the germline V gene. Trimming at V came to 6 bases and at J to 2 bases, leaving 8 bases not matched to a gene.

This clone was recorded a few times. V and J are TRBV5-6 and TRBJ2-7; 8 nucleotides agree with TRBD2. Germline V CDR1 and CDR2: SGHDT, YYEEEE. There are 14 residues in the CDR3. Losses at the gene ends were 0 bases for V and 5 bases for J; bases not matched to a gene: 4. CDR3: CASSLAGGNNEQYF. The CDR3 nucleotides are TGTGCCAGCAGCTTGGCGGGAGGGAACAACGAGCAGTACTTC.

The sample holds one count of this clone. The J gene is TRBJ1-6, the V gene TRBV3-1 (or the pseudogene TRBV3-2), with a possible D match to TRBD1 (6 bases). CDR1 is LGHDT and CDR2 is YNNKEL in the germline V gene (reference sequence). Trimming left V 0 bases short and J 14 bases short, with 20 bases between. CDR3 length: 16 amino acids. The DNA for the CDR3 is TGTGCCAGCAGCCAAGAAACCGGGACACTTGGTTTTTCCCTCCACTTT. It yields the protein CASSQETGTLGFSLHF.

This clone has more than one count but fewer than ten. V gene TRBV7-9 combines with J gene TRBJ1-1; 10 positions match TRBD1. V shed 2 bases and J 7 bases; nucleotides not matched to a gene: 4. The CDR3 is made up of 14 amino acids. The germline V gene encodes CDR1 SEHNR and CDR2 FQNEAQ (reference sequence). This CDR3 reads CASSLLGQGGEAFF. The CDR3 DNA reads TGTGCCAGCAGCTTACTCGGACAGGGGGGTGAAGCTTTCTTT.

DNA for the CDR3: TGTGCCAGCAGGAACCGACTAGCGGGAGAGATAGATACGCAGTATTTT. Amino acids: CASRNRLAGEIDTQYF. V gene TRBV6-4 combines with J gene TRBJ2-3, with TRBD2 identical over 12 bases. The germline V gene encodes CDR1 MRHNA and CDR2 SNTAGT. V shed 6 bases and J 5 bases; nucleotides not matched to a gene: 9. The CDR3 extends over 16 amino acids.

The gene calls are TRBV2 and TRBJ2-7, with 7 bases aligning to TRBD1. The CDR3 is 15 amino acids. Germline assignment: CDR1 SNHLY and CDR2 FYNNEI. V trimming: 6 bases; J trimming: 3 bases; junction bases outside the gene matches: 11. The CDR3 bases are TGTGCCAGCAGGCTCCCGGGACAGAGCTACTACGAGCAGTACTTC. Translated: CASRLPGQSYYEQYF.

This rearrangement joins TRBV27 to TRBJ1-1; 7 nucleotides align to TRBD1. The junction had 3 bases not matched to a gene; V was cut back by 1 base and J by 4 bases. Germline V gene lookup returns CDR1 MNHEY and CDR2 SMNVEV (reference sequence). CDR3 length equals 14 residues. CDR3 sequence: CASSLWGQSTEAFF. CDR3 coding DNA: TGTGCCAGCAGTTTATGGGGACAGTCCACTGAAGCTTTCTTT.

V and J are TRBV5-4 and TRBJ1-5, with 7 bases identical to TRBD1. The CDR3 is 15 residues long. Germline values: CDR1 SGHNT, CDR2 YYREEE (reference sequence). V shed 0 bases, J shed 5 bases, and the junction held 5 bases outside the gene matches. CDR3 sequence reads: CASSLDRGEDQPQHF. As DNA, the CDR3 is TGTGCCAGCAGCTTGGACAGGGGCGAAGATCAGCCCCAGCATTTT.

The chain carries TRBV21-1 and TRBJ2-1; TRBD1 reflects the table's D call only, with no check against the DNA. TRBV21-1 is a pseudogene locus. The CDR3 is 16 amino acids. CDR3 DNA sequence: TGTGCCAGCAGCAGGCCCAGGGGAGAACCCTACAATGAGCAGTTCTTC. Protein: CASSRPRGEPYNEQFF.

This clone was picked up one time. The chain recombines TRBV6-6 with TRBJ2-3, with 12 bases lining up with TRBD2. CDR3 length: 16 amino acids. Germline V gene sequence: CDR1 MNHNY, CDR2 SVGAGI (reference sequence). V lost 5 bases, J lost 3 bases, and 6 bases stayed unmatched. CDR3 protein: CASSPLAGGTTDTQYF. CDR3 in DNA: TGTGCCAGCAGTCCGCTAGCGGGAGGGACTACAGATACGCAGTATTTT.

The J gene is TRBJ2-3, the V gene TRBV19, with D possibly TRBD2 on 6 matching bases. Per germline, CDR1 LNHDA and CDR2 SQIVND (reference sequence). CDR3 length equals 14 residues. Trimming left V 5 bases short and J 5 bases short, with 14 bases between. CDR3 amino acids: CASSGDSGRDTQYF. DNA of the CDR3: TGTGCCAGTAGTGGCGACAGCGGGCGAGATACGCAGTATTTT. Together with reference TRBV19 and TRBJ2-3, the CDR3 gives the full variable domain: DGGITQSPKYLFRKEGQNVTLSCEQNLNHDAMYWYRQDPGQGLRLIYYSQIVNDFQKGDIAEGYSVSREKKESFPLTVTSAQKNPTAFYLCASSGDSGRDTQYFGPGTRLTVL.